A few counts support the clone carrying this T cell receptor beta chain. This record belongs to a study of control samples from healthy donors and cancer patients. TCRdb keeps only in-frame clones here, not all; method: immunoSEQ multiplex PCR. The sample records about 45,000 clones, around 70% being singletons. Germline-derived CDR1 and CDR2 are LNHDA and SQIVND (reference sequence). The CDR3 covers 17 residues. V lost 4 bases, J lost 3 bases, and 18 bases lay in between. The sequence was collected from a male donor with melanoma. The chain couples TRBV19 to TRBJ2-2, with unresolved D. The sequenced material came from formalin-fixed, paraffin-embedded tissue. The CDR3 reads CASSKLVGNTYTGELFF. The CDR3 coding sequence is TGTGCCAGTAGTAAACTCGTAGGAAACACCTACACCGGGGAGCTGTTTTTT.